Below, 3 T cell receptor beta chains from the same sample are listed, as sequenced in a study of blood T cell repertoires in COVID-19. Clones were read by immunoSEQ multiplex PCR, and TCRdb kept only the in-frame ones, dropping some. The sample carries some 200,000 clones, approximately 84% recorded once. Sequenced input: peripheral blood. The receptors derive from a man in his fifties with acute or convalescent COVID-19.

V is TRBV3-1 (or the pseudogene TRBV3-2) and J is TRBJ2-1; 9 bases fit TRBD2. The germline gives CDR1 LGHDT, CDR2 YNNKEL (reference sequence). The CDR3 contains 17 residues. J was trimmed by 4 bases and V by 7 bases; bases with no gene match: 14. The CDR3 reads CASTHGGGGGAYNEQFF. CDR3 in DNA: TGTGCCAGCACCCACGGAGGGGGCGGGGGGGCTTACAATGAGCAGTTCTTC.

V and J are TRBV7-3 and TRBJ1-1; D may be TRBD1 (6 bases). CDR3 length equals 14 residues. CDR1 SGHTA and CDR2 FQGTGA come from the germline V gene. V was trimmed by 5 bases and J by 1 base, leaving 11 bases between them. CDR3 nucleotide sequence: TGTGCCAGCAGCGTGGGACACCCGAACACTGAAGCTTTCTTT. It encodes CASSVGHPNTEAFF.

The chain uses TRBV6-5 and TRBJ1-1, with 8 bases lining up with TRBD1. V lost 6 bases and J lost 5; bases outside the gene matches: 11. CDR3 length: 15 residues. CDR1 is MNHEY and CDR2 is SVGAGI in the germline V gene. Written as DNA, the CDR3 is TGTGCCAGCAGCCGGACAGGGTGGGCTGGGACTGAAGCTTTCTTT. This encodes CASSRTGWAGTEAFF.